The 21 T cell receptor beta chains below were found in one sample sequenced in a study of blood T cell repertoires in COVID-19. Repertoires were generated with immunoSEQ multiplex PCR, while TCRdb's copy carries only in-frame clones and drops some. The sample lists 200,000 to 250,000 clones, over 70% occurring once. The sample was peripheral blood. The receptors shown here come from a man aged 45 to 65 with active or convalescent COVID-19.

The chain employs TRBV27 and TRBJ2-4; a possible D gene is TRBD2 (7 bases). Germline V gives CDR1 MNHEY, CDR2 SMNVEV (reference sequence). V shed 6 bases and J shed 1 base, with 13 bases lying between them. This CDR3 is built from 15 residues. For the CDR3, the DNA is TGTGCCAGCAGGGGAGGGGGAGCCGCCAAAAACATTCAGTACTTC. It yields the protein CASRGGGAAKNIQYF.

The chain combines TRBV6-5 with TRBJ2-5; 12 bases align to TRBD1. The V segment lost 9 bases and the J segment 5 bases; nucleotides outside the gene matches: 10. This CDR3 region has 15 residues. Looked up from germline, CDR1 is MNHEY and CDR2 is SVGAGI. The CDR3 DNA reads TGTGCCAGTGACCGGGACAGGGGGCGGGCTGAGACCCAGTACTTC. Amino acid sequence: CASDRDRGRAETQYF.

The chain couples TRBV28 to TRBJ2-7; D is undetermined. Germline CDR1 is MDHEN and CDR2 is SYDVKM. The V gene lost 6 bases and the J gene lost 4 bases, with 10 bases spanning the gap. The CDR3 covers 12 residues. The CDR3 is CASSSPKYEQYF. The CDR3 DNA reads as TGTGCCAGCAGCTCCCCTAAGTACGAGCAGTACTTC.

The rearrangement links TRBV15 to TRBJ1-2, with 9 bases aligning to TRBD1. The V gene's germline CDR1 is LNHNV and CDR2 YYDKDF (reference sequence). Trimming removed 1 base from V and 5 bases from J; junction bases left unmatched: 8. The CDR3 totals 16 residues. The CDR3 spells CATSRALNRGPYGYTF. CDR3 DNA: TGTGCCACCAGCAGAGCCCTCAACAGGGGGCCGTATGGCTACACCTTC.

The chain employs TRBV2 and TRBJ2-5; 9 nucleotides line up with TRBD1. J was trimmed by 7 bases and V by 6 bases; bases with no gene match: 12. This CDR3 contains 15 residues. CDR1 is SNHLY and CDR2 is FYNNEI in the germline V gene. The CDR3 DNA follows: TGTGCCAGCAGACTGACAGGGGGGGGTTTTGGGACCCAGTACTTC. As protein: CASRLTGGGFGTQYF.

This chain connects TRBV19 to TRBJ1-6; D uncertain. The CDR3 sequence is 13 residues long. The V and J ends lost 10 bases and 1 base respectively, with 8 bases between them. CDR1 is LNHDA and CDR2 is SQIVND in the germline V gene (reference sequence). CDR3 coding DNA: TGTGCCACTCAGGCGTCCTATAATTCACCCCTCCACTTT. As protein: CATQASYNSPLHF. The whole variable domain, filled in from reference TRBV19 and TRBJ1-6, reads DGGITQSPKYLFRKEGQNVTLSCEQNLNHDAMYWYRQDPGQGLRLIYYSQIVNDFQKGDIAEGYSVSREKKESFPLTVTSAQKNPTAFYLCATQASYNSPLHFGNGTRLTVT.

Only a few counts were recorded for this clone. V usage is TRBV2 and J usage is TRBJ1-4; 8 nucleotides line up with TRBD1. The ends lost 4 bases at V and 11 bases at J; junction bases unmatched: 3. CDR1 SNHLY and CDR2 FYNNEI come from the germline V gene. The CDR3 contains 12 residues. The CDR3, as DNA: TGTGCCAGCAGTGTTGACAGGGGTAAACTGTTTTTT. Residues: CASSVDRGKLFF.

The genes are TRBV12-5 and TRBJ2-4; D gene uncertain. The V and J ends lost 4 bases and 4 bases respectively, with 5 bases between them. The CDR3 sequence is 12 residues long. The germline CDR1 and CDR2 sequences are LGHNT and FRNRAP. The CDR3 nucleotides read TGTGCTAGTGGTTCCAGAAAAAACATTCAGTACTTC. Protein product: CASGSRKNIQYF.

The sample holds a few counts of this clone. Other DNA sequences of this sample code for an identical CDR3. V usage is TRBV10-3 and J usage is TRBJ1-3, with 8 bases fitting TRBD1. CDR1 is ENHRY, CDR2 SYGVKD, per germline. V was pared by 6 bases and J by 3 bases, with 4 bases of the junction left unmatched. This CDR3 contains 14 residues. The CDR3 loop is CAISDRGSGNTIYF. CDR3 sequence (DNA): TGTGCCATCAGCGACAGGGGCAGTGGAAACACCATATATTTT.

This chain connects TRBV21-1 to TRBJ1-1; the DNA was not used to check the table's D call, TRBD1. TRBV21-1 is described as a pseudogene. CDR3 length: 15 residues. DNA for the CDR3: TGTGCCAGCAGCAAACCGGGACAGGGAAGCACTGAAGCTTTCTTT. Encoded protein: CASSKPGQGSTEAFF.

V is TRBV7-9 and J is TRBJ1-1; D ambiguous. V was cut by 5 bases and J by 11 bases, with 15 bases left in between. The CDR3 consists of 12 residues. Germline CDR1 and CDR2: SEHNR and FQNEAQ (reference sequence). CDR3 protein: CASSRGEGAAFF. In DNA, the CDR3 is TGTGCCAGCAGCCGCGGGGAGGGAGCGGCTTTCTTT.

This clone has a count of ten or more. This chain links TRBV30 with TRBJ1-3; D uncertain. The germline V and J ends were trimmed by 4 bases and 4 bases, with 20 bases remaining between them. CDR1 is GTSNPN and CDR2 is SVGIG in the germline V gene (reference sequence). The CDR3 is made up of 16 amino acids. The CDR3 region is CAWNRRAGEWGNTIYF. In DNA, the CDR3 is TGTGCCTGGAATAGAAGGGCCGGGGAGTGGGGAAACACCATATATTTT.

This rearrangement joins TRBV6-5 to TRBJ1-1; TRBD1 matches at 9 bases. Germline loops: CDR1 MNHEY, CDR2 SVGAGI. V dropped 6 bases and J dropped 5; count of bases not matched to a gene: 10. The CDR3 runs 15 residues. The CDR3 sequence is CASRARTGAWTEAFF. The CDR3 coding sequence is TGTGCCAGCAGGGCCCGGACAGGGGCTTGGACTGAAGCTTTCTTT.

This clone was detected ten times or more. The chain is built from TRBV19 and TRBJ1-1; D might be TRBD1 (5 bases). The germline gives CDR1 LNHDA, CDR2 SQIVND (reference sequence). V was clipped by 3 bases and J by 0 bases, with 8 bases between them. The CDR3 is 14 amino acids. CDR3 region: CASSIKGLNTEAFF. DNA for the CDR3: TGTGCCAGTAGTATTAAGGGGTTGAACACTGAAGCTTTCTTT.

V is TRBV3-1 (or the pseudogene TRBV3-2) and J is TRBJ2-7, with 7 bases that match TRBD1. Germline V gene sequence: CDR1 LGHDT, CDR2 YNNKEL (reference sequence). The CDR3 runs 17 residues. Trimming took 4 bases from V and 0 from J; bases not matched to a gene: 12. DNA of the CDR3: TGTGCCAGCAGCCTATACCCTCCGGGACAGATCTCCTACGAGCAGTACTTC. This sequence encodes CASSLYPPGQISYEQYF.

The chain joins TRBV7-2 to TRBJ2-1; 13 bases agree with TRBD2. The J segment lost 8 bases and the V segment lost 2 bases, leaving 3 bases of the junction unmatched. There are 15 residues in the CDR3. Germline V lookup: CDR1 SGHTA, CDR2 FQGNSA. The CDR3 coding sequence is TGTGCCAGCAGCTTAATACTAGCGGGAGGGGATGAGCAGTTCTTC. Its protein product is CASSLILAGGDEQFF.

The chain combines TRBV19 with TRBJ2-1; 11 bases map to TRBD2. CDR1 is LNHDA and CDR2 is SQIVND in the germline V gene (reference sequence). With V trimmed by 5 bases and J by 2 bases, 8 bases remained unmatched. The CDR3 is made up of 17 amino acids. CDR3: CASSPRGGLAAYNEQFF. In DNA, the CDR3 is TGTGCCAGTAGTCCCCGAGGGGGACTAGCGGCCTACAATGAGCAGTTCTTC.

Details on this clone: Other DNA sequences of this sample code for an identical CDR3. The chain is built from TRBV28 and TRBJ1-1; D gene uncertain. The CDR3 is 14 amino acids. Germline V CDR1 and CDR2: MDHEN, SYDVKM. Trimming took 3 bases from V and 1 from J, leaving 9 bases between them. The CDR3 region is CASSFGDRNTEAFF. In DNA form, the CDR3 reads TGTGCCAGCAGTTTCGGAGACCGGAACACTGAAGCTTTCTTT.

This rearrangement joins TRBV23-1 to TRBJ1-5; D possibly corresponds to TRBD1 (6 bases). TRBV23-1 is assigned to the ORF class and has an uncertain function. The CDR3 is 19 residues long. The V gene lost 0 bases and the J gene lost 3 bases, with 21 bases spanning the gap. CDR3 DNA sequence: TGCGCCAGCAGTCAATCTGGGGCTGGCAGGGGACACTCCAATCAGCCCCAGCATTTT. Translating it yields CASSQSGAGRGHSNQPQHF.

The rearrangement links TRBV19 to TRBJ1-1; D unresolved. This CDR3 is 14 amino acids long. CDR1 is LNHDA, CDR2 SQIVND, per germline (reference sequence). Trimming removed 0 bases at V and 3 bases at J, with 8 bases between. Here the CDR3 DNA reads TGTGCCAGTAGTATAGATAGCAGATACACTGAAGCTTTCTTT. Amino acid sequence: CASSIDSRYTEAFF.

CDR3 coding DNA: TGTGCCAGCAGCTTACCTTTGCACTCTCCCGTCGAGCAGTACTTC. The encoded protein is CASSLPLHSPVEQYF. The rearrangement links TRBV7-2 to TRBJ2-7; D is unresolved. This CDR3 has 15 residues. Trimming left V 2 bases short and J 6 bases short, with 17 bases between. CDR1 SGHTA and CDR2 FQGNSA come from the germline V gene.